Below are 10 T cell receptor beta chains sequenced from a single sample in a study of blood T cell repertoires in COVID-19. Clones were read by immunoSEQ multiplex PCR, and TCRdb kept only the in-frame ones, dropping some. The sample holds tens of thousands of clones, about 80% seen once. The sample was peripheral blood. These receptor sequences come from a man aged 70-80 years with acute or convalescent COVID-19.

This chain links TRBV6-5 with TRBJ1-6; D might be TRBD1 (6 bases). V gave up 6 bases and J gave up 10 bases, with 13 bases separating them. CDR1 and CDR2 from the germline V gene are MNHEY and SVGAGI. The CDR3 totals 13 residues. CDR3 protein: CASRISGESPLHF. CDR3 DNA sequence: TGTGCCAGCAGAATCTCAGGGGAATCACCCCTCCACTTT.

The CDR3 region is CASRPIGTGHQPQHF. The CDR3 bases are TGTGCCAGTAGACCTATCGGGACAGGTCATCAGCCCCAGCATTTT. The chain couples TRBV19 to TRBJ1-5, with 8 bases aligning to TRBD1. The V segment lost 6 bases and the J segment 5 bases; nucleotides outside the gene matches: 9. CDR1 LNHDA and CDR2 SQIVND come from the germline V gene (reference sequence). This CDR3 spans 15 amino acids.

This clone has a single count. V is TRBV28 and J is TRBJ1-2, with D possibly matching TRBD1 (5 bases). CDR3 length equals 11 residues. Between the trimmed V and J ends, which lost 3 bases and 8 bases, there was a span of 7 bases. Per germline, CDR1 MDHEN and CDR2 SYDVKM. The CDR3 is CASSLGHGYTF. The DNA for the CDR3 is TGTGCCAGCAGTTTGGGGCACGGCTACACCTTC.

The J gene is TRBJ2-2, the V gene TRBV29-1; 7 bases are a match to TRBD1. From germline, CDR1 is SQVTM and CDR2 ANQGSEA. This CDR3 comprises 12 residues. The V and J ends lost 7 bases and 7 bases, in that order; junction bases with no gene match: 6. The CDR3 sequence is CSGGQADGELFF. DNA of the CDR3: TGCAGCGGTGGACAGGCGGACGGGGAGCTGTTTTTT.

This clone was seen ten or more times. Here the CDR3 DNA reads TGTGCCACCAAACGGACAGGGGGCGACGAGCAGTACTTC. It yields the protein CATKRTGGDEQYF. The chain recombines TRBV24-1 with TRBJ2-7, with 11 bases matching TRBD1. V shed 8 bases, J shed 5 bases, and the junction held 4 bases outside the gene matches. CDR1 KGHDR and CDR2 SFDVKD come from the germline V gene. This CDR3 is built from 13 residues.

The rearrangement uses TRBV6-6 and TRBJ2-5; TRBD2 might be the D (7 bases). This CDR3 is built from 14 residues. Trimming left V 2 bases short and J 5 bases short, with 12 bases between. Germline CDR1 and CDR2: MNHNY and SVGAGI (reference sequence). Here the CDR3 DNA reads TGTGCCAGCAGTTACCGGGGGGCTCGGGAGACCCAGTACTTC. Protein product: CASSYRGARETQYF.

The chain is built from TRBV4-2 and TRBJ1-5; D may be TRBD1 (6 bases). CDR1 and CDR2 (germline): LGHNA, YNFKEQ. CDR3 length: 16 residues. Trimming cost V 5 bases and J 0 bases, with 14 bases left between them. This CDR3 reads CASSYSGQNSNQPQHF. CDR3 nucleotide sequence: TGTGCCAGCAGCTATTCCGGACAGAATAGCAATCAGCCCCAGCATTTT.

This clone has more than one count but fewer than ten. This chain links TRBV30 with TRBJ2-2; 8 bases agree with TRBD1. Germline trimming cut 5 bases from V and 0 bases from J; bases unmatched to any gene: 8. Germline CDR1 GTSNPN, CDR2 SVGIG (reference sequence). CDR3 length equals 16 residues. CDR3 DNA: TGTGCCTGGGCAGGGGGCTCTGGAACGAACACCGGGGAGCTGTTTTTT. It specifies CAWAGGSGTNTGELFF.

The chain uses TRBV30 and TRBJ2-1; 14 positions match TRBD2. Trimming cost V 8 bases and J 7 bases; bases outside gene matches: 7. Germline V gene data show CDR1 as GTSNPN and CDR2 as SVGIG (reference sequence). CDR3 length: 14 residues. The CDR3 sequence: CALRLAGGKNEQFF. The CDR3 DNA is TGTGCCCTTCGACTAGCGGGAGGGAAGAATGAGCAGTTCTTC.

This clone was counted between two and nine times. The CDR3 loop is CASSHFRDRDQPQHF. In DNA form, the CDR3 reads TGCGCCAGCAGCCACTTCCGGGACAGAGATCAGCCCCAGCATTTT. This rearrangement joins TRBV4-1 to TRBJ1-5; 7 bases fit TRBD1. CDR1 and CDR2 (germline): MGHRA, YSYEKL. Unmatched junction bases numbered 7, after V lost 3 bases and J lost 5 bases. This CDR3 has 15 amino acids.